The source of this T cell receptor beta chain is a study of blood T cells in healthy people across ages. Study-level points and caveats: It was not possible, with unsorted PBMCs, to conclusively compare naive and antigen-experienced cells.

Remarks on this clonotype: Its specificity is unknown.

Extractions gave at least 5 micrograms of total RNA per sample. CDR3 length equals 16 residues. With 2 bases clipped from V and 0 bases from J, the junction kept 5 bases outside the gene matches. The germline V gene encodes CDR1 DFQATT and CDR2 SNEGSKA (reference sequence). With a J-beta primer mix and a sample-barcoded 5' primer, a second PCR ran about 7 to 11 cycles. Each sample provided no less than 2.5 million CDR3-containing paired-end reads. TCRdb recomputed calls from the 5' RACE reads with MiXCR, one row per CDR3 protein. Of 590,000 or so distinct CDR3 sequences listed, roughly 31% are singletons.

The V gene is TRBV20-1, the J gene TRBJ2-2, with 8 bases matching TRBD1. The specimen was blood. The clonotype originates from a woman of 80 years or more in good health. The CDR3 DNA reads as TGCAGTGCTAGATTGGGACAGGCGACGAACACCGGGGAGCTGTTTTTT. Translating it yields CSARLGQATNTGELFF.